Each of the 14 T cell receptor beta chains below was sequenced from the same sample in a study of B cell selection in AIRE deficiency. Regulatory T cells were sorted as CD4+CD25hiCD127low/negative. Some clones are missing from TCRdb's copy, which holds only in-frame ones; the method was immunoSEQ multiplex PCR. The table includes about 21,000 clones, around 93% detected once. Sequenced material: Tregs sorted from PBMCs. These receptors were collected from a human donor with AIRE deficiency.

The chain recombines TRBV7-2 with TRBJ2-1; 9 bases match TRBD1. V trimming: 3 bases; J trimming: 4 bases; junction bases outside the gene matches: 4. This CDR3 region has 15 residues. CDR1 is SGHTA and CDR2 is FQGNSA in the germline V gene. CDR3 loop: CASSFRGQGYNEQFF. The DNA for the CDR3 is TGTGCCAGCAGCTTCCGGGGACAGGGATACAATGAGCAGTTCTTC.

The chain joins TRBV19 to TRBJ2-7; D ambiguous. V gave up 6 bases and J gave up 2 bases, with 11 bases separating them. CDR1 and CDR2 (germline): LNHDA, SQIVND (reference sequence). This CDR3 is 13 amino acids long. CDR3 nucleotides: TGTGCCAGTAGGGAACGACTGGCCTACGAGCAGTACTTC. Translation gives CASRERLAYEQYF. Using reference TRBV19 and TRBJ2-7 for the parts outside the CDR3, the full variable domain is DGGITQSPKYLFRKEGQNVTLSCEQNLNHDAMYWYRQDPGQGLRLIYYSQIVNDFQKGDIAEGYSVSREKKESFPLTVTSAQKNPTAFYLCASRERLAYEQYFGPGTRLTVT.

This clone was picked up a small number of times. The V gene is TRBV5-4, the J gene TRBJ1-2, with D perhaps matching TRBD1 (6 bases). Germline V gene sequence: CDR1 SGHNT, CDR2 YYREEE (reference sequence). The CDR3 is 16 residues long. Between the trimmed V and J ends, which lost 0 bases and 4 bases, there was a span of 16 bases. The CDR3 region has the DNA TGTGCCAGCAGCTTGGCCGTCGGCAGGGGCTTCTATGGCTACACCTTC. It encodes CASSLAVGRGFYGYTF.

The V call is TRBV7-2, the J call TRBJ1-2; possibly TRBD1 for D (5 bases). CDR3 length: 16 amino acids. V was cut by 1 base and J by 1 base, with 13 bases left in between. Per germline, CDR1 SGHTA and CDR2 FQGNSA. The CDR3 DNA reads TGTGCCAGCAGCTTAGGTTTGCAGGGTTTTAACTATGGCTACACCTTC. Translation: CASSLGLQGFNYGYTF.

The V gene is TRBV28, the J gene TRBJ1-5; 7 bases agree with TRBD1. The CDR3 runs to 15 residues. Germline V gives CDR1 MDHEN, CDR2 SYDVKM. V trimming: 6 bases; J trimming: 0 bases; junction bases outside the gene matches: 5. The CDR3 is CASSWTGASNQPQHF. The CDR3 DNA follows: TGTGCCAGCAGCTGGACAGGCGCTAGCAATCAGCCCCAGCATTTT.

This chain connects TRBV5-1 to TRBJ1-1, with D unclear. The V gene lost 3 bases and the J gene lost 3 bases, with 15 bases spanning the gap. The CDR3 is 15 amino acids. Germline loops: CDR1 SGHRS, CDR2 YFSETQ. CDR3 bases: TGCGCCAGCAGCTGGGCGGATCGGATCTACACTGAAGCTTTCTTT. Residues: CASSWADRIYTEAFF.

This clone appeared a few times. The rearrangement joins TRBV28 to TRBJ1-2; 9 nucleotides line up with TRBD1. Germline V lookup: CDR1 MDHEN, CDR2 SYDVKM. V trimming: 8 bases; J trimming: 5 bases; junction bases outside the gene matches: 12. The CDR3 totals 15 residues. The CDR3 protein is CASGAAGQGFYGYTF. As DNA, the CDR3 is TGTGCCAGCGGAGCTGCGGGACAGGGTTTTTATGGCTACACCTTC.

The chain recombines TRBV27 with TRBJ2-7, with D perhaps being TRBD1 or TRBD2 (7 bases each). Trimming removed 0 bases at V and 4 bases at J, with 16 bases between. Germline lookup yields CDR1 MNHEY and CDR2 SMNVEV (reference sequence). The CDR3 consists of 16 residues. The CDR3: CASSLSFPRGGYEQYF. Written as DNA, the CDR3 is TGTGCCAGCAGTTTATCGTTCCCCAGGGGGGGGTACGAGCAGTACTTC.

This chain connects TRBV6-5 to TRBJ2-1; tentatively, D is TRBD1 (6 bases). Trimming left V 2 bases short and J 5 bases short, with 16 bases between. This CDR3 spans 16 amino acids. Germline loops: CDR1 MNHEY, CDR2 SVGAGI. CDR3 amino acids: CASSYLGGRANNEQFF. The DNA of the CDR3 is TGTGCCAGCAGTTACCTAGGGGGAAGGGCCAACAATGAGCAGTTCTTC.

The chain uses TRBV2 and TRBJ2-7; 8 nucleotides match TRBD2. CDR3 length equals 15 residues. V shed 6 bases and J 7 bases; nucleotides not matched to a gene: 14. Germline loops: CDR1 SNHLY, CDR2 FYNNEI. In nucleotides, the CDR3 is TGTGCCAGCAGAGCCCGTAGCGGGATACTGGGTGAGCAGTACTTC. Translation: CASRARSGILGEQYF.

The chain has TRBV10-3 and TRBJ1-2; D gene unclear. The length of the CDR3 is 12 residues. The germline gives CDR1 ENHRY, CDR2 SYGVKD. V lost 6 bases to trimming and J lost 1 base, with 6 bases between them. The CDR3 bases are TGTGCCATCAGGACCGATAACTATGGCTACACCTTC. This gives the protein CAIRTDNYGYTF.

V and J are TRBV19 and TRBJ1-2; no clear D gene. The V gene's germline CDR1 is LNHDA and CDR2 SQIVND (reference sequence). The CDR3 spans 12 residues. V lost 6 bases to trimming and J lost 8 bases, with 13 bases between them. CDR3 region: CASRSIGLGYTF. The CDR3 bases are TGTGCCAGTAGATCCATTGGCCTCGGCTACACCTTC.

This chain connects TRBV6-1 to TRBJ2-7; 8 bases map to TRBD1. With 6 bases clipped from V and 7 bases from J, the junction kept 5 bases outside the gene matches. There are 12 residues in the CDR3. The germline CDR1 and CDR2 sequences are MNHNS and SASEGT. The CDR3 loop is CASSRTGLEQYF. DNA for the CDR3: TGTGCCAGCAGCCGGACAGGGTTGGAGCAGTACTTC.

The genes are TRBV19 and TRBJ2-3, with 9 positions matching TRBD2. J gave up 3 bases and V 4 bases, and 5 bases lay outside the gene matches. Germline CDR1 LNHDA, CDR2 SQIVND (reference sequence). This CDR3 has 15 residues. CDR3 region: CASSRREGWTDTQYF. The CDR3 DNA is TGTGCCAGTAGTAGGCGGGAGGGCTGGACAGATACGCAGTATTTT.